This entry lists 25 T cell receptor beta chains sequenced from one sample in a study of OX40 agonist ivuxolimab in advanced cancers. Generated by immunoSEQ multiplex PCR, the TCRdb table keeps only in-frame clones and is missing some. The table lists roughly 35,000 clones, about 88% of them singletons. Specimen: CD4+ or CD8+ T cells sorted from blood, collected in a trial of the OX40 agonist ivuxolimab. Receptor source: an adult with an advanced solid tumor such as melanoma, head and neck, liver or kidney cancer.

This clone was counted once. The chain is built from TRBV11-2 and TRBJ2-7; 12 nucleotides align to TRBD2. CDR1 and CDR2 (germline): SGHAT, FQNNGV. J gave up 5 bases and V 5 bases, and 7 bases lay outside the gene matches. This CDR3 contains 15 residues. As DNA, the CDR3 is TGTGCCAGCAGCCCCCTAGCGGGGGGGCCCCACGAGCAGTACTTC. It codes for CASSPLAGGPHEQYF.

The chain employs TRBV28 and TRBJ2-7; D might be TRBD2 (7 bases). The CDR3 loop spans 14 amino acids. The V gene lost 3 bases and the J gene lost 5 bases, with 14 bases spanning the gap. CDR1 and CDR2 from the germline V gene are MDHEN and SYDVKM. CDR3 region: CASSLGGGGNEQYF. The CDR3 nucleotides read TGTGCCAGCAGTTTGGGAGGGGGAGGCAACGAGCAGTACTTC.

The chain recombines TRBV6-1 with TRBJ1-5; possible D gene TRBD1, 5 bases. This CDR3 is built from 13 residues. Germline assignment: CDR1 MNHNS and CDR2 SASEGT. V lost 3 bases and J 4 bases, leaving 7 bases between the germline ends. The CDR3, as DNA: TGTGCCAGCAGTGACAGGGAGAATCAGCCCCAGCATTTT. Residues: CASSDRENQPQHF.

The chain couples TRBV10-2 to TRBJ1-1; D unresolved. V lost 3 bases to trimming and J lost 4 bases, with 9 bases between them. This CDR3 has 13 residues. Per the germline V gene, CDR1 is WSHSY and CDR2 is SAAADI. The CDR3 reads CASSEKESTEAFF. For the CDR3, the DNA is TGCGCCAGCAGTGAAAAGGAGAGCACTGAAGCTTTCTTT.

The CDR3 spells CASSLVSGLGYTF. In nucleotides, the CDR3 is TGTGCCAGCAGCTTGGTATCAGGGTTGGGCTACACCTTC. The chain recombines TRBV4-2 with TRBJ1-2; possibly TRBD1 for D (5 bases). The CDR3 loop spans 13 amino acids. Germline V gene lookup returns CDR1 LGHNA and CDR2 YNFKEQ. V was shortened by 5 bases and J by 8 bases, with 15 bases between the two germline ends.

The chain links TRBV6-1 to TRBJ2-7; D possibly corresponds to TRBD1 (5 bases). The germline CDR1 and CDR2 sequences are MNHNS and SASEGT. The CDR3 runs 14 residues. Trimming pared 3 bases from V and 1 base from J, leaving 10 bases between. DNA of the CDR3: TGTGCCAGCAGTGATGTAGGGGAATCCTACGAGCAGTACTTC. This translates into CASSDVGESYEQYF.

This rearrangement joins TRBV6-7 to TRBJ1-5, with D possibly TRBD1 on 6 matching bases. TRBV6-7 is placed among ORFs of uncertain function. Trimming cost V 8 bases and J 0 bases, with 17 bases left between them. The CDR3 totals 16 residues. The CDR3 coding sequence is TGTGCCAGCCACCCTAGACAGGCTCATAGCAATCAGCCCCAGCATTTT. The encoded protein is CASHPRQAHSNQPQHF.

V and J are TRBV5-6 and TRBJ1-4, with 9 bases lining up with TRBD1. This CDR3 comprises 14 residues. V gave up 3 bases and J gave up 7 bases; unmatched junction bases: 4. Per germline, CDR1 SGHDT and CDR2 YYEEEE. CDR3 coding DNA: TGTGCCAGCAGCTGGGGACAGGGTGGTGAAAAACTGTTTTTT. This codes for CASSWGQGGEKLFF.

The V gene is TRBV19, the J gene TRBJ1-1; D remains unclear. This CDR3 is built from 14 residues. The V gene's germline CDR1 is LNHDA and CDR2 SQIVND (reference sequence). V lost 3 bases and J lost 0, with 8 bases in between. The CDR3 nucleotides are TGTGCCAGTAGTATTGTATTAATGAACACTGAAGCTTTCTTT. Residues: CASSIVLMNTEAFF.

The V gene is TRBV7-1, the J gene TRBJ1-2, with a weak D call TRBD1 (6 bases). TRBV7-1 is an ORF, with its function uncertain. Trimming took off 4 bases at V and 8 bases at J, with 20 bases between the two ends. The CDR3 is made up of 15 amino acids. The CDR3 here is CASSLTTGQGSGYTF. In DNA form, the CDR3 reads TGTGCCAGCAGCTTAACCACAGGGCAGGGAAGCGGCTACACCTTC.

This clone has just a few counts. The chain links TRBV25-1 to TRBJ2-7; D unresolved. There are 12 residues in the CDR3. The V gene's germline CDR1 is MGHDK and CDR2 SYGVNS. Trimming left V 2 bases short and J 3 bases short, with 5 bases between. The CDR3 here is CASSERHYEQYF. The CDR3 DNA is TGTGCCAGCAGTGAACGACACTACGAGCAGTACTTC.

CDR3 coding DNA: TGTGCCAGCAGCTTACAGGGAGGTCAAGAGACCCAGTACTTC. Encoded protein: CASSLQGGQETQYF. The chain joins TRBV11-2 to TRBJ2-5, with D perhaps TRBD2 (6 bases). The germline CDR1 and CDR2 sequences are SGHAT and FQNNGV. This CDR3 is built from 14 residues. V dropped 2 bases and J dropped 2 bases, with 9 bases sitting between them. Complete variable domain (other parts from reference TRBV11-2 and TRBJ2-5): EAGVAQSPRYKIIEKRQSVAFWCNPISGHATLYWYQQILGQGPKLLIQFQNNGVVDDSQLPKDRFSAERLKGVDSTLKIQPAKLEDSAVYLCASSLQGGQETQYFGPGTRLLVL.

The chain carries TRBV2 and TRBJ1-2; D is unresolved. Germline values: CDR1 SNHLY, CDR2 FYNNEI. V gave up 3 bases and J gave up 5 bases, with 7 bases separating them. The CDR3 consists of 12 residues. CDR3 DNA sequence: TGTGCCAGCAGTGATCAGTTGTATGGCTACACCTTC. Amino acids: CASSDQLYGYTF.

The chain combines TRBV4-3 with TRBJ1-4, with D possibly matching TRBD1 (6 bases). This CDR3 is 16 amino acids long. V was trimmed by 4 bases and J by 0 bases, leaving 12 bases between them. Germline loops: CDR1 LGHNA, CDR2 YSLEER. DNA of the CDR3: TGCGCCAGCAGCCCATATGACAGGTCAACTAATGAAAAACTGTTTTTT. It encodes CASSPYDRSTNEKLFF.

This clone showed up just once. CDR3 protein: CAISESGHRDNYGYTF. The CDR3 nucleotides are TGTGCCATCAGTGAGTCGGGTCACAGAGACAACTATGGCTACACCTTC. This sequence joins TRBV10-3 and TRBJ1-2; D gene uncertain. Germline CDR1 is ENHRY and CDR2 is SYGVKD. V shed 0 bases and J shed 2 bases, with 13 bases lying between them. The CDR3 sequence is 16 residues long.

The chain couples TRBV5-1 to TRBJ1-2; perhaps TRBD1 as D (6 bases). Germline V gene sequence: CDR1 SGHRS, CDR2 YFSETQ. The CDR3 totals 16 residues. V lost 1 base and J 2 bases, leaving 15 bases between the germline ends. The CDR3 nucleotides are TGCGCCAGCAGCTTGTGGGGGGATCAGGGGAACTATGGCTACACCTTC. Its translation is CASSLWGDQGNYGYTF.

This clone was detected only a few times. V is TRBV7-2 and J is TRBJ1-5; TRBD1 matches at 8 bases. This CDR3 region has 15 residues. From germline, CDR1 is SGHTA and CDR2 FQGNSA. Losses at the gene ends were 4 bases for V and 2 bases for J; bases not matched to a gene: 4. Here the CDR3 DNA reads TGTGCCAGCAGCTCACAGACAGGGGGCAATCAGCCCCAGCATTTT. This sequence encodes CASSSQTGGNQPQHF.

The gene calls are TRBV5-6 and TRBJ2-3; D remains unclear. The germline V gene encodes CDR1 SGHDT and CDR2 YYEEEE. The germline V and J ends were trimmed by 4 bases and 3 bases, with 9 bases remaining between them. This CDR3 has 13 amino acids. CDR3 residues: CASSVIMTDTQYF. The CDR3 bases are TGTGCCAGCAGCGTAATTATGACAGATACGCAGTATTTT.

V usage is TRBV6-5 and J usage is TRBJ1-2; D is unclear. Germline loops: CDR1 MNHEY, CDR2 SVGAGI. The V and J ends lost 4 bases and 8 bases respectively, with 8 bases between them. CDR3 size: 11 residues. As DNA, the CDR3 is TGTGCCAGCAGTTCCAGGTCCGGCTACACCTTC. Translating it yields CASSSRSGYTF.

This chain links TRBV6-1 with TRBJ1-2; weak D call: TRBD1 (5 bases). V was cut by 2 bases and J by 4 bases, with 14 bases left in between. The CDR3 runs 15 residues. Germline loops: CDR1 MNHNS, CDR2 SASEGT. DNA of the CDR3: TGTGCCAGCAGTGAATCTTGGGGGAGAGGCTATGGCTACACCTTC. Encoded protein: CASSESWGRGYGYTF.

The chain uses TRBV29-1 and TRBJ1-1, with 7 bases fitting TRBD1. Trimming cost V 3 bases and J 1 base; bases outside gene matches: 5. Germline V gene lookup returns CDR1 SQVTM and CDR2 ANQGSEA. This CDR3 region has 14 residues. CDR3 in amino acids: CSVEGTVRNTEAFF. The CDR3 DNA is TGCAGCGTTGAGGGGACAGTCCGGAACACTGAAGCTTTCTTT.

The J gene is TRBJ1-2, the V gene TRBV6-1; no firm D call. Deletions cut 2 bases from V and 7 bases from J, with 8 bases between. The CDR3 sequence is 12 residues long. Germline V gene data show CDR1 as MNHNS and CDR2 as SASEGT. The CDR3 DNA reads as TGTGCCAGCAGTGAACTAAGTCGTGGCTACACCTTC. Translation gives CASSELSRGYTF.

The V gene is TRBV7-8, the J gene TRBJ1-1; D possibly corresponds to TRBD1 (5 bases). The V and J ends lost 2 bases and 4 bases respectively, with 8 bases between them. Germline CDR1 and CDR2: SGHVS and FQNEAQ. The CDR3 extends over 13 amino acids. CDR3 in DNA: TGTGCCAGCAGCTTACGGGACGGCACTGAAGCTTTCTTT. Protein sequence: CASSLRDGTEAFF.

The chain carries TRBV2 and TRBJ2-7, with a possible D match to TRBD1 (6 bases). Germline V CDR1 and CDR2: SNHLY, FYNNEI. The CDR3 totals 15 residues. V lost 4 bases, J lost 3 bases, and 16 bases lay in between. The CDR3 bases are TGTGCCAGCAGTGTAGAACAGGGACCTCACTACGAGCAGTACTTC. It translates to CASSVEQGPHYEQYF.

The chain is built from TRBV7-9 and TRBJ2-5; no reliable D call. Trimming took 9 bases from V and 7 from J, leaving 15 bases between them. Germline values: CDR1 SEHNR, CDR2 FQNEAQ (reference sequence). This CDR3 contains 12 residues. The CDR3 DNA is TGTGCCAGTGCATGGCAGATCGGGACCCAGTACTTC. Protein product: CASAWQIGTQYF. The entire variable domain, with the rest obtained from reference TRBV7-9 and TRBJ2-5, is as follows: DTGVSQNPRHKITKRGQNVTFRCDPISEHNRLYWYRQTLGQGPEFLTYFQNEAQLEKSRLLSDRFSAERPKGSFSTLEIQRTEQGDSAMYLCASAWQIGTQYFGPGTRLLVL.